This entry features one TCR beta chain sequence. This specimen comes from a study of T cell changes during pregnancy in multiple sclerosis. Trimming stripped 1 base from V and 6 bases from J, with 19 bases between. This CDR3 has 16 amino acids. Germline V gene lookup returns CDR1 SGHVS and CDR2 FQNEAQ. Clones were read by immunoSEQ multiplex PCR, and TCRdb kept only the in-frame ones, dropping some. Of some 37,000 clones listed, approximately 85% were seen once; the top ten hold more than 1%. The source of this sequence is a female donor with multiple sclerosis, enrolled in a pregnancy study. The sample here was CD4+ T cells from peripheral blood mononuclear cells, taken before pregnancy. The chain joins TRBV7-8 to TRBJ2-7, with a possible D match to TRBD1 (6 bases). The CDR3 loop is CASSLEGDPGWLEQYF. The CDR3 DNA follows: TGTGCCAGCAGCTTAGAGGGGGACCCAGGGTGGCTCGAGCAGTACTTC.